The clone carrying this T cell receptor (beta chain) was observed once. What it binds is not known. This entry comes from a study of shared clonotypes between healthy human individuals. Study in general: There were three CD4 naive, three CD4 memory, two CD8 naive and one CD8 memory plates per donor.

Study-level points and caveats: In several donors, around 5% of naive CD4 clonotypes appeared in common.

From CD4+ cells came CD45RA+ naive and CD45RA-negative memory subsets. The CDR3 contains 12 residues. CDR1 is SGHVS, CDR2 FQNEAQ, per germline. V was pared by 4 bases and J by 7 bases, with 11 bases between. Researchers ran the assay at a deep level. The assay was immunoSEQ multiplex PCR, and TCRdb's table has in-frame clones only and misses some. The table lists fewer than 3 million clones, roughly 90% of them singletons. Material: naive CD4+ T cells from PBMCs. As for subset: CD45RA+ positively selected. The receptor comes from a man between 18 and 29 years old in good health. Some clones in this sample may be carry-over from other donors' samples. V usage is TRBV7-8 and J usage is TRBJ2-7, with unresolved D. Here the CDR3 DNA reads TGTGCCAGCAGCTCGGCAGTCGGAGAGCAGTACTTC. Translated: CASSSAVGEQYF.